The rows below give T cell receptor beta chains drawn from one sample of a study of identical twins. TCRdb re-derived calls from the 5' RACE reads in MiXCR, one entry per CDR3 protein. Among more than 200,000 distinct CDR3 sequences listed, over 12% were seen once. The sequencing input was memory (CD45RO+) T cells sorted from blood. The receptors come from a woman aged 18-29 years in good health. CDR3s include the opening cysteine and the closing phenylalanine or tryptophan. D genes are given only for firm matches. Clone size is not always given. Where it is, it says once, few, many or a class for expanded clones.

clone size,D gene,CDR3 length,J gene,V gene,CDR3 DNA,CDR3 protein
few,TRBD1,13,TRBJ2-7,TRBV7-2,TGTGCCAGCACCCCGGGACAGGGTCGCGAGCAGTACTTC,CASTPGQGREQYF
-,TRBD2,17,TRBJ2-1,TRBV27,TGTGCCAGCAGTCCTCGTGGGGGGGAGGAAACCTACAATGAGCAGTTCTTC,CASSPRGGEETYNEQFF
few,TRBD2,16,TRBJ2-2,TRBV6-4,TGTGCCAGCAGACCTACTAGCGGGGGCCTGTCCGGGGAGCTGTTTTTT,CASRPTSGGLSGELFF
few,-,14,TRBJ2-4,TRBV5-8,TGTGCCAGCAGCTTGTCGGGGGCTGAGTACATTCAGTACTTC,CASSLSGAEYIQYF
few,-,11,TRBJ2-1,TRBV10-2,TGCGCCAGCAGCGAGGGGGGTGAGCAGTTCTTC,CASSEGGEQFF
-,-,15,TRBJ2-7,TRBV9,TGTGCCAGCAGCGTAATGGGGGACACCGGCTACGAGCAGTACTTC,CASSVMGDTGYEQYF
many,-,16,TRBJ2-6,TRBV4-3,TGCGCCAGCAGCCAAGGGATGGTAGGTGGGGCCAACGTCCTGACTTTC,CASSQGMVGGANVLTF
few,-,12,TRBJ2-7,TRBV20-1,TGCAGTGCTAGAGGCCTAGCCTACGAGCAGTACTTC,CSARGLAYEQYF
-,-,16,TRBJ2-6,TRBV7-2,TGTGCCAGCAGCGGACAGGGAGGGGCGGGGGCCAACGTCCTGACTTTC,CASSGQGGAGANVLTF
few,-,14,TRBJ2-3,TRBV29-1,TGCAGCGTTGATTTGACAGGCAACACAGATACGCAGTATTTT,CSVDLTGNTDTQYF
few,-,13,TRBJ1-1,TRBV5-1,TGCGCCAGCAGCACACAATTGAACACTGAAGCTTTCTTT,CASSTQLNTEAFF
many,TRBD1,16,TRBJ2-2,TRBV7-9,TGTGCCAGCAGCTCGTCCGGGACAGGGAACACCGGGGAGCTGTTTTTT,CASSSSGTGNTGELFF
-,TRBD1,16,TRBJ1-6,TRBV6-1,TGTGCCAGCAGTGAGGCAGGGGGCTCCTCCCTTTCACCCCTCCACTTT,CASSEAGGSSLSPLHF
-,-,12,TRBJ2-7,TRBV5-1,TGCGCCAGCAGCTCTCGGCGGCACGAGCAGTACTTC,CASSSRRHEQYF
once,-,15,TRBJ1-2,TRBV5-1,TGCGCCAGCAGCCGAGGGGCGGCAGAAGACTATGGCTACACCTTC,CASSRGAAEDYGYTF
-,-,15,TRBJ1-2,TRBV10-3,TGTGCCATCAGTGAGTTTTCTCAAGCTAACTATGGCTACACCTTC,CAISEFSQANYGYTF
few,-,18,TRBJ1-1,TRBV5-6,TGTGCCAGCAGCTTGGCGACCGGGTTCTTCGTAACTGGCACTGAAGCTTTCTTT,CASSLATGFFVTGTEAFF
few,-,17,TRBJ2-1,TRBV5-1,TGCGCCAGCAGCTACGACCTTGGGGGATCCCAGGGAAGGGAGCAGTTCTTC,CASSYDLGGSQGREQFF
-,-,17,TRBJ1-1,TRBV20-1,TGCAGTGCTAGAGATACCGGGTCAAAGTACTCGAACACTGAAGCTTTCTTT,CSARDTGSKYSNTEAFF
few,-,16,TRBJ2-6,TRBV2,TGTGCGATCTCCGAGGGGGGATTGTCTGGGGCCAACGTCCTGACTTTC,CAISEGGLSGANVLTF
-,TRBD2,14,TRBJ2-5,TRBV5-1,TGCGCCAGCAGCTTCGCGGGGGGGGAAGAGACCCAGTACTTC,CASSFAGGEETQYF
many,-,15,TRBJ2-3,TRBV12-3/TRBV12-4,TGTGCCAGCAGTTTAGCTCTAGCGAGGTGGGATACGCAGTATTTT,CASSLALARWDTQYF
-,-,15,TRBJ2-3,TRBV4-3,TGCGCCAGCAGCCAAGACGCACGTAGCACAGATACGCAGTATTTT,CASSQDARSTDTQYF
-,TRBD1,17,TRBJ1-1,TRBV7-3,TGTGCCAGCAGCTTGCAGGGGGTCTCGGGTTCAAGCACTGAAGCTTTCTTT,CASSLQGVSGSSTEAFF
-,-,13,TRBJ2-3,TRBV20-1,TGCAGTGCCCGAGTGCCGAGCACAGATACGCAGTATTTT,CSARVPSTDTQYF
many,-,15,TRBJ2-1,TRBV10-3,TGTGCCATCAGCTCTCCGCGAGGATCCGACAATGAGCAGTTCTTC,CAISSPRGSDNEQFF
many,-,17,TRBJ2-6,TRBV5-1,TGCGCCAGCAGCTTCACAGCTGGAAGCTCTGGGGCCAACGTCCTGACTTTC,CASSFTAGSSGANVLTF
few,TRBD1,14,TRBJ1-1,TRBV5-6,TGTGCCAGCAGCTTTCGACAGGGGCTTAGTGAAGCTTTCTTT,CASSFRQGLSEAFF
-,TRBD1,13,TRBJ1-2,TRBV20-1,TGCAGTGCCGACGACAGGGGGACCTATGGCTACACCTTC,CSADDRGTYGYTF
-,TRBD2,15,TRBJ2-2,TRBV27,TGTGCCAGCAGGGCTAGCGGGGGGTTCGGCGGGGAGCTGTTTTTT,CASRASGGFGGELFF
many,TRBD1,13,TRBJ1-1,TRBV2,TGTGCCAGCAGACAGGGGCCCAACACTGAAGCTTTCTTT,CASRQGPNTEAFF
-,-,14,TRBJ2-2,TRBV3-1,TGTGCCAGCAGCTCAAGGAGGGACGCCGGGGAGCTGTTTTTT,CASSSRRDAGELFF
-,-,12,TRBJ2-5,TRBV7-2,TGTGCCAGCAACAGGCCCCTAGAGACCCAGTACTTC,CASNRPLETQYF
few,TRBD2,20,TRBJ2-1,TRBV11-1,TGTGCCAGCAGCTTCTCATCGACTAGCGGGGGGTTCCGCTCCTACAATGAGCAGTTCTTC,CASSFSSTSGGFRSYNEQFF
few,-,12,TRBJ1-2,TRBV19,TGTGCCAGTAGTAAGGTCGGTTATGGCTACACCTTC,CASSKVGYGYTF
-,-,13,TRBJ1-5,TRBV6-1,TGTGCCAGCAGTGATCGACCAGGTCAGCCCCAGCATTTT,CASSDRPGQPQHF
-,-,15,TRBJ2-3,TRBV5-1,TGCGCCAGCAGCTTACGAGAGGGTAGCACAGATACGCAGTATTTT,CASSLREGSTDTQYF
few,TRBD2,14,TRBJ2-1,TRBV30,TGTGCCTGGAGTCCGGGACTAGCGCCTCTGAAGGAGTTCTTC,CAWSPGLAPLKEFF
few,TRBD2,15,TRBJ2-3,TRBV5-5,TGTGCCAGCACCCGCGGTGCGGGGGGCCGGGATACGCAGTATTTT,CASTRGAGGRDTQYF
few,-,11,TRBJ2-3,TRBV20-1,TGCAGTGCTAGAGATCGGGATACGCAGTATTTT,CSARDRDTQYF
many,-,14,TRBJ2-2,TRBV5-8,TGTGCCAGCATTTCCAGGGTTTACACCGGGGAGCTGTTTTTT,CASISRVYTGELFF
few,-,14,TRBJ2-1,TRBV6-1,TGTGCCAGCACAACGGGTAGTCAGTACAATGAGCAGTTCTTC,CASTTGSQYNEQFF
-,TRBD1,16,TRBJ1-2,TRBV5-1,TGCGCCAGCAGCTTGACGACAGGGGGCGGCGACTATGGCTACACCTTC,CASSLTTGGGDYGYTF
-,-,13,TRBJ2-3,TRBV6-2/TRBV6-3,TGTGCCAGCGCTTTTCGTCCGGGTGATACGCAGTATTTT,CASAFRPGDTQYF
few,TRBD1,12,TRBJ2-3,TRBV29-1,TGCAGCGTTGCTGGACAGGCGAATACGCAGTATTTT,CSVAGQANTQYF
-,-,15,TRBJ2-7,TRBV7-4,TGTGCCAGCTGGAGAGAGGGGGATTTCACCTACGAGCAGTACTTC,CASWREGDFTYEQYF
many,-,12,TRBJ1-6,TRBV7-9,TGTGCCACCAGCTTCATAAATTCACCCCTCCACTTT,CATSFINSPLHF
-,-,11,TRBJ2-3,TRBV10-3,TGTGCCATCACAATCGTAGATACGCAGTATTTT,CAITIVDTQYF
-,TRBD1,12,TRBJ1-1,TRBV12-3/TRBV12-4,TGTGCCAGCAGCCGACAGGGTCTTGAAGCTTTCTTT,CASSRQGLEAFF
-,TRBD1,14,TRBJ1-5,TRBV20-1,TGCAGTGCTCGTAACAGGGGAAGCAATCAGCCCCAGCATTTT,CSARNRGSNQPQHF
few,-,13,TRBJ1-3,TRBV30,TGTGCCTGGAGTACGGTTGCTGGAAACACCATATATTTT,CAWSTVAGNTIYF